The source of this T cell receptor (beta chain) is a study of T cells after yellow fever vaccination (dated by TCRdb to about 2019). About the full investigation: The SMART-Seq v4 Ultra Low Input RNA kit was used to prepare libraries from fractions with low cell numbers. To track T-cell clones before and after primary and booster YFV17D yellow fever vaccination, bulk TCR alpha and beta repertoires were sequenced longitudinally. Two healthy male donors, one aged 18 to 29 and one aged 30 to 40 years, made up the cohort. Blood was collected at multiple timepoints before and after primary and secondary immunization, and bulk PBMC replicates and cell subsets were isolated.

The treatment or condition label, as the study defines it: live attenuated yellow fever vaccine strain. A standard Ficoll-Paque protocol was used to isolate PBMCs from peripheral blood. Dynabeads CD4 and CD8 positive selection kits were used to isolate CD4 and CD8 T-cell fractions. TriZol was used to extract RNA from bulk PBMCs, from CD4 and CD8 fractions, and from dextramer-positive and dextramer-negative fractions. This clonotype has ten or more counts. This clone's antigen is unknown. No much larger clone is present one base from it, and per-base qualities are unavailable. TCR cDNA was synthesized by 5'RACE template switching, which introduced a universal primer site and unique molecular identifiers. cDNA synthesis was primed from both the TCR alpha and TCR beta constant segments. Library amplification involved two PCR steps, and the second step added sample barcodes and sequencing adapters. Sequencing of libraries was done on Illumina HiSeq 2500 (2x100 bp) or NovaSeq (2x150 bp). In the paper's pipeline: Reads were demultiplexed and collapsed into UMI consensus sequences with MIGEC, and V(D)J alignment was performed with MiXCR. Vaccine-responding clonotypes were defined with edgeR using replicate PBMC samples, requiring FDR below 0.01 and a log2 fold change above 5 up to day 15. Bulk clonotypes were assigned CD4 or CD8 identity according to which sequenced CD4 or CD8 repertoire held them at higher abundance. TCRdb applied fastp at Q25 and MiXCR to the public reads, then kept only in-frame beta chains. Rows are combined by CDR3 protein, so each entry shows the most common genes and DNA. The V and J calls reflect TCRdb's pipeline rather than the authors' work. This sample holds roughly 240,000 distinct CDR3 sequences; roughly 6.2% were observed only once. Approximately 1.1% of the sample is taken by the ten largest.

General study outcomes and caveats: The secondary T-cell response was weaker than the primary response but faster, peaking on day 5 instead of day 15. The study included only a couple of donors, which limits how far the findings can be generalized. Most clones expanded after primary vaccination (almost 97% of CD4 and about 85% of CD8) were re-detected after the booster, suggesting that broad memory maintenance occurred. A small fraction of clonotypes appeared in both the CD4 and CD8 compartments, likely as a result of convergent recombination. Computational filtering was needed because FACS-sorted repertoires could contain abundant contaminating clonotypes from the bulk population.

Trimming removed 5 bases from V and 2 bases from J; the gene matches leave 4 bases unexplained. The CDR3 contains 14 residues, cysteine and phenylalanine counted. Here the CDR3 DNA is all that survives: 42 bases in frame from base 1. In the germline V gene, CDR1 corresponds to SQVTM and CDR2 to ANQGSEA. The receptor chain draws on TRBV29-1 and TRBJ2-3; TRBD2 fits 10 bases in the junction. This TCR was recovered from a young man who received the YFV17D yellow fever vaccine. The sequencing here drew on CD4+ T cells sorted from PBMCs, taken on the day of the yellow fever booster vaccination. The sequenced DNA is TGCAGCGTTCCAGGACTAGCGGTCACAGATACGCAGTATTTT. Translated, it reads CSVPGLAVTDTQYF.